This T cell receptor beta chain is from a study of blood T cell repertoires in COVID-19. Study summary: From T cells, B-cell-depleted T cells, or PBMCs came the material, which was cDNA or gDNA.

This clone appeared a few times. Source study methods: Amplification from reference gene primers served as the basis for estimated nucleated cell counts. The table came from immunoSEQ multiplex PCR; TCRdb's copy has only in-frame clones and leaves some out. D and trimming come from the DNA, and the V and J calls and clone size come from that table. Of roughly 140,000 clones listed, about 80% are singletons. CDR3 length: 15 amino acids. Germline loops: CDR1 SGDLS, CDR2 YYNGEE. V trimming: 5 bases; J trimming: 8 bases; junction bases outside the gene matches: 11. The genes are TRBV9 and TRBJ2-1; 9 bases line up with TRBD2. This clonotype was sampled from a man aged 55 to 70 with acute or convalescent COVID-19. Sequencing input: peripheral blood. The CDR3, as DNA: TGTGCCAGCAGTTTAACCTCCGGGACTAGCCATGAGCAGTTCTTC. It translates to CASSLTSGTSHEQFF.